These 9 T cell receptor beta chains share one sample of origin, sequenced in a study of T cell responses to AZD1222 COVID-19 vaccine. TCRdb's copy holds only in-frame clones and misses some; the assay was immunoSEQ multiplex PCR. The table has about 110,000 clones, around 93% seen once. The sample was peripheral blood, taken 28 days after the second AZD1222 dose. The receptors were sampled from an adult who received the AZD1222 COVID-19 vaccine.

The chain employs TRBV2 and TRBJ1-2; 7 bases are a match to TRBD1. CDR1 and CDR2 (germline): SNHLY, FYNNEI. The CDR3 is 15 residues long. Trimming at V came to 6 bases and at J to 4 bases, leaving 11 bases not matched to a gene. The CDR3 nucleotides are TGTGCCAGCAGGGTCGGACAGGCCGCACTCTATGGCTACACCTTC. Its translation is CASRVGQAALYGYTF. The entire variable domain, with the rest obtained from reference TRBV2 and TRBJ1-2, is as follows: EPEVTQTPSHQVTQMGQEVILRCVPISNHLYFYWYRQILGQKVEFLVSFYNNEISEKSEIFDDQFSVERPDGSNFTLKIRSTKLEDSAMYFCASRVGQAALYGYTFGSGTRLTVV.

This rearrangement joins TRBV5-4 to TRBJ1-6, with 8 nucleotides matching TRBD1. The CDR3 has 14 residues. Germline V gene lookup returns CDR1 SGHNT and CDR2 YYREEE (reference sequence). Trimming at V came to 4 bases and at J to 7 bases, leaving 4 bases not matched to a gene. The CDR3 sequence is CASSLQGGNSPLHF. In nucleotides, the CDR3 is TGTGCCAGCAGCCTACAGGGGGGGAATTCACCCCTCCACTTT.

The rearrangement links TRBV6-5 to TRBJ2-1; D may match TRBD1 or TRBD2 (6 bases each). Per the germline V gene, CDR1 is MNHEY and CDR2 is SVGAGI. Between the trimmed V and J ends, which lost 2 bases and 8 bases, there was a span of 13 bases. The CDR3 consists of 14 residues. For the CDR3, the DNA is TGTGCCAGCAGTTACGACTCGGGGGCGGATGAGCAGTTCTTC. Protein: CASSYDSGADEQFF.

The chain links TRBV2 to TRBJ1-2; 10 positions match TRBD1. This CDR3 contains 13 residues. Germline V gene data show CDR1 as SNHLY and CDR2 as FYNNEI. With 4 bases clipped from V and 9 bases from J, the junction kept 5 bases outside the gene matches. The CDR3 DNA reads TGTGCCAGCAGTGGAGGGACAGGGGTGCGCTACACCTTC. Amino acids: CASSGGTGVRYTF.

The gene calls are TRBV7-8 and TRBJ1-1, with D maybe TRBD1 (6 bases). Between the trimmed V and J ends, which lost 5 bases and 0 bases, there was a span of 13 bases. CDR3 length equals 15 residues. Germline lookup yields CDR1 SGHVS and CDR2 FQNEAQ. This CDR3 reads CASSTSRGLNTEAFF. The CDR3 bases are TGTGCCAGCAGCACTTCCAGGGGATTGAACACTGAAGCTTTCTTT. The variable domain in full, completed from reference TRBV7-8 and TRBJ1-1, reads GAGVSQSPRYKVAKRGQDVALRCDPISGHVSLFWYQQALGQGPEFLTYFQNEAQLDKSGLPSDRFFAERPEGSVSTLKIQRTQQEDSAVYLCASSTSRGLNTEAFFGQGTRLTVV.

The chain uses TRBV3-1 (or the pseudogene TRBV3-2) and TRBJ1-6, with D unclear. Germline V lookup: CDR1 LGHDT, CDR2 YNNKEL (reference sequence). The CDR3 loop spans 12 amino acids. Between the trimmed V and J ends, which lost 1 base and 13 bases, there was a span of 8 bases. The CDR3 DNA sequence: TGTGCCAGCAGCCAAGGGCCGGGTCCCCTCCACTTT. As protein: CASSQGPGPLHF.

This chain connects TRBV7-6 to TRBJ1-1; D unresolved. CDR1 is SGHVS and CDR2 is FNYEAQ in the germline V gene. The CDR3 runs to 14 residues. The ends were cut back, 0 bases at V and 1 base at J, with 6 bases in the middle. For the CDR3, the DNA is TGTGCCAGCAGCTTAGCCGGCGGGAACACTGAAGCTTTCTTT. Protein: CASSLAGGNTEAFF. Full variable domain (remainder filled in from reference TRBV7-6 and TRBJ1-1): GAGVSQSPRYKVTKRGQDVALRCDPISGHVSLYWYRQALGQGPEFLTYFNYEAQQDKSGLPNDRFSAERPEGSISTLTIQRTEQRDSAMYRCASSLAGGNTEAFFGQGTRLTVV.

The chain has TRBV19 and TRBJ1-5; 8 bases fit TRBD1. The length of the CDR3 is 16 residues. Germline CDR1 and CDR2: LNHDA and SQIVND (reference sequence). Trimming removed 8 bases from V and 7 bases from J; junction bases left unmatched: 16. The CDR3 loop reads CASRGWTGNDRQPQHF. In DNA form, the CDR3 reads TGTGCCAGTCGGGGATGGACAGGGAATGATAGGCAGCCCCAGCATTTT.

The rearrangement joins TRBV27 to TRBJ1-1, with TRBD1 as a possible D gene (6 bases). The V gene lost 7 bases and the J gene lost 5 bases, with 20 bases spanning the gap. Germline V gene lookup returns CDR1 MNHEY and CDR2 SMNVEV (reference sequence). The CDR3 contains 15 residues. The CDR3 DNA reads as TGTGCCAGCACTCTTACAGGGACGGGTTCTACTGAAGCTTTCTTT. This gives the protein CASTLTGTGSTEAFF.